The 22 T cell receptor beta chains below all came from one sample that was sequenced in a study of shared clonotypes between healthy human individuals. The assay was immunoSEQ multiplex PCR, and TCRdb's table has in-frame clones only and misses some. The repertoire holds more than 1,200,000 clones, with approximately 98.5% as singletons. Sequencing was carried out using naive CD4+ T cells sorted from blood. As for subset: CD45RA+ positively selected. These receptors were taken from a man in his thirties or forties in good health.

The chain recombines TRBV5-1 with TRBJ2-1; 11 bases are shared with TRBD2. Germline assignment: CDR1 SGHRS and CDR2 YFSETQ. V was pared by 4 bases and J by 8 bases, with 11 bases of the junction left unmatched. The CDR3 totals 16 residues. The CDR3 nucleotides read TGCGCCAGCAGCCCCGGCGGCACTAGCGGGAGACATGAGCAGTTCTTC. It encodes CASSPGGTSGRHEQFF. Full variable domain (missing parts from reference TRBV5-1 and TRBJ2-1): KAGVTQTPRYLIKTRGQQVTLSCSPISGHRSVSWYQQTPGQGLQFLFEYFSETQRNKGNFPGRFSGRQFSNSRSEMNVSTLELGDSALYLCASSPGGTSGRHEQFFGPGTRLTVL.

The chain uses TRBV18 and TRBJ1-2; 7 bases map to TRBD1. V lost 6 bases to trimming and J lost 4 bases; unmatched junction nucleotides: 2. Germline V CDR1 and CDR2: KGHSH, LQKENI. CDR3 length: 12 residues. DNA of the CDR3: TGTGCCAGCTCTGGGGACAGCTATGGCTACACCTTC. Its protein is CASSGDSYGYTF.

This sequence joins TRBV9 and TRBJ2-1; D is ambiguous. The CDR3 has 12 residues. V was cut by 4 bases and J by 6 bases, with 8 bases left in between. Looked up from germline, CDR1 is SGDLS and CDR2 is YYNGEE. The CDR3 spells CASSQLGNEQFF. In nucleotides, the CDR3 is TGTGCCAGCAGCCAGCTGGGCAATGAGCAGTTCTTC.

The gene calls are TRBV2 and TRBJ1-4; tentatively, D is TRBD1 (5 bases). This CDR3 comprises 14 residues. V lost 9 bases, J lost 4 bases, and 15 bases lay in between. The germline V gene has CDR1 SNHLY and CDR2 FYNNEI. This chain's CDR3 is CASGPGGVNEKLFF. CDR3 in DNA: TGTGCCAGTGGGCCGGGAGGGGTTAATGAAAAACTGTTTTTT. The complete variable domain, with remaining parts taken from reference TRBV2 and TRBJ1-4, reads EPEVTQTPSHQVTQMGQEVILRCVPISNHLYFYWYRQILGQKVEFLVSFYNNEISEKSEIFDDQFSVERPDGSNFTLKIRSTKLEDSAMYFCASGPGGVNEKLFFGSGTQLSVL.

Worth noting for this clone: Other DNA sequences within the sample encode an identical CDR3. The V and J genes are TRBV2 and TRBJ2-7; TRBD1 aligns across 7 bases. V dropped 6 bases and J dropped 5; count of bases not matched to a gene: 4. The CDR3 spans 12 residues. Germline CDR1 is SNHLY and CDR2 is FYNNEI. CDR3 sequence reads: CASRTGAHEQYF. CDR3 in DNA: TGTGCCAGCAGAACAGGGGCGCACGAGCAGTACTTC.

The rearrangement links TRBV14 to TRBJ1-4, with D uncertain. Germline CDR1 and CDR2: SGHDN and FVKESK. Trimming left V 2 bases short and J 2 bases short, with 6 bases between. There are 14 residues in the CDR3. CDR3 bases: TGTGCCAGCAGCCAACAAGCCACTAATGAAAAACTGTTTTTT. This sequence encodes CASSQQATNEKLFF.

This chain joins TRBV7-6 and TRBJ2-7; 7 bases agree with TRBD1. The CDR3 covers 13 residues. Germline V gene lookup returns CDR1 SGHVS and CDR2 FNYEAQ. V dropped 5 bases and J dropped 3; count of bases not matched to a gene: 4. The CDR3 bases are TGTGCCAGCAGCACCGGGACAGACTACGAGCAGTACTTC. Translating gives CASSTGTDYEQYF.

This CDR3 reads CASSATSFRLLGEQFF. In DNA, the CDR3 is TGTGCCAGCAGTGCTACTAGCTTCCGACTCCTAGGGGAGCAGTTCTTC. The chain carries TRBV25-1 and TRBJ2-1; TRBD2 is a possible D gene (6 bases). This CDR3 comprises 16 residues. V shed 4 bases and J shed 10 bases, with 23 bases lying between them. CDR1 and CDR2 from the germline V gene are MGHDK and SYGVNS.

The chain employs TRBV6-5 and TRBJ1-1, with D hard to call. The CDR3 totals 15 residues. Looked up from germline, CDR1 is MNHEY and CDR2 is SVGAGI. Trimming took 2 bases from V and 1 from J, leaving 11 bases between them. The CDR3 spells CASSYGRVENTEAFF. CDR3 bases: TGTGCCAGCAGTTACGGTAGGGTCGAGAACACTGAAGCTTTCTTT.

This clone was recorded only once. V gene TRBV27 combines with J gene TRBJ2-4; 7 nucleotides match TRBD1. This CDR3 contains 13 residues. Germline loops: CDR1 MNHEY, CDR2 SMNVEV (reference sequence). The trim removed 2 bases at V and 7 bases at J, leaving 2 bases unmatched. CDR3 nucleotides: TGTGCCAGCAGTTTACTACAGGGGAACATTCAGTACTTC. It translates to CASSLLQGNIQYF.

The chain's CDR3 is CASSLTDGGRYEQYF. The DNA for the CDR3 is TGCGCCAGCAGCTTGACCGACGGAGGGAGATACGAGCAGTACTTC. The V call is TRBV5-1, the J call TRBJ2-7; D is possibly TRBD2 (6 bases). V was clipped by 1 base and J by 4 bases, with 15 bases between them. CDR1 SGHRS and CDR2 YFSETQ come from the germline V gene. The CDR3 contains 15 residues.

The rearrangement joins TRBV18 to TRBJ2-7; the match to TRBD2 covers 8 bases. The CDR3 is 15 residues long. V lost 3 bases, J lost 5 bases, and 9 bases stayed unmatched. Germline assignment: CDR1 KGHSH and CDR2 LQKENI. The CDR3 protein is CASSPSLAGTHEQYF. In DNA, the CDR3 is TGTGCCAGCTCACCGTCTTTAGCGGGAACCCACGAGCAGTACTTC. The variable domain in full, with the rest retrieved from reference TRBV18 and TRBJ2-7, is NAGVMQNPRHLVRRRGQEARLRCSPMKGHSHVYWYRQLPEEGLKFMVYLQKENIIDESGMPKERFSAEFPKEGPSILRIQQVVRGDSAAYFCASSPSLAGTHEQYFGPGTRLTVT.

About this clone itself: Other nucleotide sequences in the sample specify the same CDR3. CDR3 in DNA: TGTGCCAGCAGCGCATCCGGGACTAGCTACAATGAGCAGTTCTTC. Its protein product is CASSASGTSYNEQFF. This rearrangement joins TRBV9 to TRBJ2-1, with 8 bases lining up with TRBD2. The germline CDR1 and CDR2 sequences are SGDLS and YYNGEE. The CDR3 is made up of 15 amino acids. J lost 3 bases, V lost 3 bases, and 5 bases had no gene match.

The V and J genes are TRBV18 and TRBJ2-1, with 8 positions matching TRBD2. CDR1 and CDR2 from the germline V gene are KGHSH and LQKENI. The V segment lost 0 bases and the J segment 3 bases; nucleotides outside the gene matches: 4. The CDR3 covers 16 residues. The CDR3 protein is CASSPPSGSLYNEQFF. The CDR3, as DNA: TGTGCCAGCTCACCACCAAGCGGGAGTCTCTACAATGAGCAGTTCTTC.

V gene TRBV11-1 combines with J gene TRBJ2-2, with D perhaps being TRBD1 or TRBD2 (5 bases each). V lost 5 bases and J 1 base, leaving 11 bases between the germline ends. Germline-derived CDR1 and CDR2 are SGHAT and FQDESV (reference sequence). The CDR3 loop spans 15 amino acids. CDR3 nucleotide sequence: TGTGCCAGCAGCAGGGACCGGATGAACACCGGGGAGCTGTTTTTT. It codes for CASSRDRMNTGELFF.

The V call is TRBV5-5, the J call TRBJ2-3; 8 nucleotides align to TRBD2. Germline V CDR1 and CDR2: SGHKS, YYEKEE (reference sequence). J lost 2 bases, V lost 0 bases, and 5 bases had no gene match. CDR3 size: 16 residues. The CDR3: CASSLALAGPTDTQYF. The CDR3 coding sequence is TGTGCCAGCAGCTTGGCCTTAGCGGGACCCACAGATACGCAGTATTTT. The complete variable domain, with remaining parts taken from reference TRBV5-5 and TRBJ2-3, reads DAGVTQSPTHLIKTRGQQVTLRCSPISGHKSVSWYQQVLGQGPQFIFQYYEKEERGRGNFPDRFSARQFPNYSSELNVNALLLGDSALYLCASSLALAGPTDTQYFGPGTRLTVL.

The chain carries TRBV19 and TRBJ1-2; 8 bases map to TRBD1. The germline gives CDR1 LNHDA, CDR2 SQIVND (reference sequence). The CDR3 loop spans 12 amino acids. V shed 5 bases, J shed 4 bases, and the junction held 0 bases outside the gene matches. The CDR3 is CASSDRGYGYTF. In DNA form, the CDR3 reads TGTGCCAGTAGTGACAGGGGCTATGGCTACACCTTC.

Here the CDR3 reads CASSIQGTSYNEQFF. The DNA for the CDR3 is TGTGCCAGCAGTATTCAGGGTACCTCCTACAATGAGCAGTTCTTC. This chain joins TRBV27 and TRBJ2-1; D possibly corresponds to TRBD1 (5 bases). Trimming cost V 5 bases and J 0 bases, with 11 bases left between them. From germline, CDR1 is MNHEY and CDR2 SMNVEV (reference sequence). The CDR3 runs to 15 residues.

Turning to this clone: This sample includes further DNA sequences coding for the same CDR3. The chain couples TRBV5-1 to TRBJ2-5, with D possibly being TRBD2 (6 bases). The CDR3 is 14 residues long. V lost 2 bases and J lost 1, with 9 bases in between. Germline values: CDR1 SGHRS, CDR2 YFSETQ. The CDR3 nucleotides are TGCGCCAGCAGCTTCGGGACTGCCCAAGAGACCCAGTACTTC. Amino acids: CASSFGTAQETQYF.

The chain employs TRBV5-6 and TRBJ2-7, with 7 nucleotides matching TRBD1. This CDR3 is 15 amino acids long. V lost 2 bases to trimming and J lost 0 bases; unmatched junction nucleotides: 5. Looked up from germline, CDR1 is SGHDT and CDR2 is YYEEEE. The CDR3 DNA reads as TGTGCCAGCAGCTTTGTCCGGGACAGCTCCTACGAGCAGTACTTC. This codes for CASSFVRDSSYEQYF.

The gene calls are TRBV2 and TRBJ1-4; no definite D call. This CDR3 has 15 amino acids. V lost 1 base and J 7 bases, leaving 13 bases between the germline ends. CDR1 and CDR2 (germline): SNHLY, FYNNEI. CDR3 bases: TGTGCCAGCAGTGAAGGCCGGAGGAGAGGTGAAAAACTGTTTTTT. Translating it yields CASSEGRRRGEKLFF.

The chain carries TRBV7-9 and TRBJ2-5; weak D call: TRBD1 (6 bases). The V gene's germline CDR1 is SEHNR and CDR2 FQNEAQ (reference sequence). This CDR3 spans 19 amino acids. V was shortened by 1 base and J by 5 bases, with 26 bases between the two germline ends. The CDR3 nucleotides are TGTGCCAGCAGCTTAGGCCTCACCCGCCTGAGGGGGTCATTGGAGACCCAGTACTTC. Amino acid sequence: CASSLGLTRLRGSLETQYF.